The present TCR beta chain was sequenced within a study of OX40 agonist ivuxolimab in advanced cancers. Sampling of blood occurred at baseline, cycle 4 day 1, and cycle 7 day 1. Repertoires were generated with immunoSEQ multiplex PCR, while TCRdb's copy carries only in-frame clones and drops some. The sample carries tens of thousands of clones, 75% to 90% recorded once. Sequencing was performed on CD4+ or CD8+ T cells sorted from blood, taken in a trial of the OX40 agonist ivuxolimab. The TCR originated in an adult with an advanced solid tumor such as melanoma, head and neck, liver or kidney cancer.

CDR3 in amino acids: CASSLNRGDNEKLFF. DNA of the CDR3: TGTGCCAGCAGCCTCAACAGGGGAGATAATGAAAAACTGTTTTTT. This sequence joins TRBV7-1 and TRBJ1-4; 7 bases match TRBD1. TRBV7-1 is filed as an ORF, its function uncertain. The junction had 7 bases not matched to a gene; V was cut back by 5 bases and J by 4 bases. The CDR3 covers 15 residues.